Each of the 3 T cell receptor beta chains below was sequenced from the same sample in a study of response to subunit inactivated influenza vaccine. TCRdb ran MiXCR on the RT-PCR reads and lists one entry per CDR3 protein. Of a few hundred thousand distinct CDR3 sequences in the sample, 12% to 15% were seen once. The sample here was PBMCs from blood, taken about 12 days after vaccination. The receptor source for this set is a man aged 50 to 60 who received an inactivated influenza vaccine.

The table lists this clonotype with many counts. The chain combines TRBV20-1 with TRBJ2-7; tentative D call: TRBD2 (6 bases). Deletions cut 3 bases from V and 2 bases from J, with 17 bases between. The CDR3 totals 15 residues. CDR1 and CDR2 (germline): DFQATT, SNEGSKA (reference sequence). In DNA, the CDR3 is TGCAGTGCTAGCCAACGGGAGTCATCGACCTACGAGCAGTACTTC. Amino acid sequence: CSASQRESSTYEQYF.

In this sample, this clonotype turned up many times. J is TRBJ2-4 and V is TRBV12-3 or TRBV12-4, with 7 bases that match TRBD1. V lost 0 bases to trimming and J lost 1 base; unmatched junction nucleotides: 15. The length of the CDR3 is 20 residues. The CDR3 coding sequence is TGTGCCAGCAGTTTAGCAATGCTTCTCAACAGGGGATCGGCCAAAAACATTCAGTACTTC. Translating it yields CASSLAMLLNRGSAKNIQYF.

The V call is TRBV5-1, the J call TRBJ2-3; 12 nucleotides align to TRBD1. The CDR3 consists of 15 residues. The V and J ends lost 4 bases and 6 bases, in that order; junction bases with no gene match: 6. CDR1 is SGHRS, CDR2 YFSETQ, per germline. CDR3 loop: CASSQMGQGADTQYF. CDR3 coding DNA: TGCGCCAGCAGCCAAATGGGACAGGGGGCTGATACGCAGTATTTT.